The 15 T cell receptor beta chains in this list originate from one sample, sequenced in a study of cytomegalovirus exposure and HLA in healthy donors. PCR amplification relied on 60 Vbeta primers (plus 13 Jbeta primers). This table comes from immunoSEQ multiplex PCR, and its TCRdb copy is limited to in-frame clones, with some not included. The sample includes 150,000 to 200,000 clones, 77% of them seen just once. Material: PBMCs. The receptors here all came from a man younger than 40 in good health and CMV-seropositive.

The J gene is TRBJ1-1, the V gene TRBV14; D is uncertain. This CDR3 is 13 amino acids long. Germline assignment: CDR1 SGHDN and CDR2 FVKESK. V was clipped by 4 bases and J by 6 bases, with 12 bases between them. CDR3 residues: CASSPLEAPEAFF. Here the CDR3 DNA reads TGTGCCAGCAGCCCACTTGAAGCGCCTGAAGCTTTCTTT.

This clone turned up a few times. The chain has TRBV6-5 and TRBJ2-7; possible D gene TRBD1, 5 bases. CDR1 is MNHEY and CDR2 is SVGAGI in the germline V gene. The CDR3 is made up of 14 amino acids. Trimming took off 6 bases at V and 3 bases at J, with 15 bases between the two ends. The CDR3 is CASSARQGFYEQYF. In nucleotides, the CDR3 is TGTGCCAGCAGCGCCCGCCAGGGATTCTACGAGCAGTACTTC.

The V call is TRBV7-9, the J call TRBJ2-3; TRBD2 matches at 8 bases. This CDR3 region has 16 residues. Trimming at V came to 5 bases and at J to 1 base, leaving 8 bases not matched to a gene. Germline V gene data show CDR1 as SEHNR and CDR2 as FQNEAQ (reference sequence). Written as DNA, the CDR3 is TGTGCCAGCAGCCCCAGGATTAGCGGGGGCACAGATACGCAGTATTTT. Translation gives CASSPRISGGTDTQYF. Full variable domain (outside the CDR3, taken from reference TRBV7-9 and TRBJ2-3): DTGVSQNPRHKITKRGQNVTFRCDPISEHNRLYWYRQTLGQGPEFLTYFQNEAQLEKSRLLSDRFSAERPKGSFSTLEIQRTEQGDSAMYLCASSPRISGGTDTQYFGPGTRLTVL.

This clone has just a few counts. The V call is TRBV18, the J call TRBJ1-1; TRBD1 aligns across 12 bases. Per the germline V gene, CDR1 is KGHSH and CDR2 is LQKENI. Trimming at V came to 3 bases and at J to 4 bases, leaving 0 bases not matched to a gene. This CDR3 contains 14 residues. CDR3 sequence reads: CASSPGQGATEAFF. CDR3 DNA sequence: TGTGCCAGCTCACCGGGACAGGGGGCCACTGAAGCTTTCTTT.

This clone turned up a few times. This chain uses TRBV30 with TRBJ1-5; possibly TRBD1 for D (5 bases). Germline assignment: CDR1 GTSNPN and CDR2 SVGIG (reference sequence). The V end lost 0 bases, the J end lost 7 bases, and 19 bases lay between the germline ends. This CDR3 has 16 amino acids. The CDR3 coding sequence is TGTGCCTGGAGTGTACTGGGGGGACCTCCCAGCCAGCCCCAGCATTTT. Protein sequence: CAWSVLGGPPSQPQHF. The full variable domain, with the rest looked up from reference TRBV30 and TRBJ1-5, is SQTIHQWPATLVQPVGSPLSLECTVEGTSNPNLYWYRQAAGRGLQLLFYSVGIGQISSEVPQNLSASRPQDRQFILSSKKLLLSDSGFYLCAWSVLGGPPSQPQHFGDGTRLSIL.

This clone was seen once. The rearrangement uses TRBV18 and TRBJ1-1; D unresolved. The CDR3 sequence is 13 residues long. V was pared by 5 bases and J by 1 base, with 8 bases between. Germline-derived CDR1 and CDR2 are KGHSH and LQKENI. DNA of the CDR3: TGTGCCAGCTCAGCCGAGCAGAACACTGAAGCTTTCTTT. Encoded protein: CASSAEQNTEAFF.

The count of this clone is one. The J gene is TRBJ2-3, the V gene TRBV9; 10 nucleotides agree with TRBD2. V dropped 5 bases and J dropped 6; count of bases not matched to a gene: 12. CDR1 and CDR2 (germline): SGDLS, YYNGEE. The CDR3 is 16 amino acids. CDR3 sequence reads: CASSLGVSGGADTQYF. The CDR3 bases are TGTGCCAGCAGTCTCGGGGTAAGCGGGGGGGCCGATACGCAGTATTTT.

The J gene is TRBJ2-2, the V gene TRBV29-1, with D uncertain. This CDR3 comprises 12 residues. The V gene's germline CDR1 is SQVTM and CDR2 ANQGSEA. V gave up 5 bases and J gave up 2 bases, with 6 bases separating them. The CDR3, as DNA: TGCAGCGTTCTACGTAACACCGGGGAGCTGTTTTTT. Residues: CSVLRNTGELFF.

The chain links TRBV7-9 to TRBJ2-7; the D gene is possibly TRBD1 (6 bases). Looked up from germline, CDR1 is SEHNR and CDR2 is FQNEAQ (reference sequence). The CDR3 sequence is 16 residues long. V lost 5 bases, J lost 5 bases, and 22 bases lay in between. CDR3 in amino acids: CASSRRSTGFGNEQYF. Here the CDR3 DNA reads TGTGCCAGCAGCCGTAGATCAACAGGGTTCGGGAACGAGCAGTACTTC.

V is TRBV5-1 and J is TRBJ1-1; the D gene is possibly TRBD1 (6 bases). The ends were cut back, 4 bases at V and 1 base at J, with 8 bases in the middle. CDR1 is SGHRS, CDR2 YFSETQ, per germline. The CDR3 is made up of 13 amino acids. CDR3 coding DNA: TGCGCCAGCAGCCGAGGGGGGAACACTGAAGCTTTCTTT. Translating gives CASSRGGNTEAFF.

The V call is TRBV6-5, the J call TRBJ1-1, with D possibly matching TRBD1 (6 bases). This CDR3 is 13 amino acids long. Trimming left V 4 bases short and J 2 bases short, with 8 bases between. The germline CDR1 and CDR2 sequences are MNHEY and SVGAGI. This CDR3 reads CASSWDTNTEAFF. CDR3 nucleotides: TGTGCCAGCAGTTGGGACACTAACACTGAAGCTTTCTTT.

The V call is TRBV2, the J call TRBJ1-3, with D uncertain. The V end was cut by 0 bases, the J end by 4 bases, with 10 bases between. The germline V gene encodes CDR1 SNHLY and CDR2 FYNNEI. The CDR3 contains 15 residues. The CDR3 is CASSEAWASGNTIYF. CDR3 DNA: TGTGCCAGCAGTGAAGCCTGGGCATCAGGAAACACCATATATTTT.

This sequence joins TRBV7-9 and TRBJ2-5, with 7 positions matching TRBD1. The trim removed 4 bases at V and 3 bases at J, leaving 11 bases unmatched. The CDR3 is made up of 16 amino acids. CDR1 SEHNR and CDR2 FQNEAQ come from the germline V gene (reference sequence). DNA for the CDR3: TGTGCCAGCAGCTCAACCGGGACAGTCGCGGAAGAGACCCAGTACTTC. Its protein is CASSSTGTVAEETQYF.

The V call is TRBV28, the J call TRBJ2-6; D is perhaps TRBD1 (5 bases). Trimming removed 5 bases from V and 0 bases from J, with 11 bases in between. The germline CDR1 and CDR2 sequences are MDHEN and SYDVKM. This CDR3 is 16 amino acids long. In DNA, the CDR3 is TGTGCCAGCAGTCCCCGACAGTACTCTGGGGCCAACGTCCTGACTTTC. This codes for CASSPRQYSGANVLTF. Full variable domain (rest looked up from reference TRBV28 and TRBJ2-6): DVKVTQSSRYLVKRTGEKVFLECVQDMDHENMFWYRQDPGLGLRLIYFSYDVKMKEKGDIPEGYSVSREKKERFSLILESASTNQTSMYLCASSPRQYSGANVLTFGAGSRLTVL.

This clone was observed a single time. The chain carries TRBV11-3 and TRBJ2-7, with 8 bases matching TRBD1. The CDR3 is 14 residues long. Trimming at V came to 1 base and at J to 4 bases, leaving 3 bases not matched to a gene. Germline V gives CDR1 SGHNT, CDR2 YENEEA. CDR3 coding DNA: TGTGCCAGCAGCTTAGGGACAGGGTCGTACGAGCAGTACTTC. Encoded protein: CASSLGTGSYEQYF.